Included here is one TCR beta chain sequence, with context. This specimen comes from a study of blood T cell repertoires in COVID-19. Study-wide background: COVID-19 samples from acute and convalescent phases originated in the United States, Italy and Spain. T cells, B-cell-depleted T cells, or PBMCs supplied cDNA or gDNA.

CDR1 and CDR2 from the germline V gene are MNHEY and SMNVEV (reference sequence). With V trimmed by 5 bases and J by 3 bases, 6 bases remained unmatched. The CDR3 length is 14 residues. Original analysis: Counts of nucleated cells, estimated from reference gene primer amplification, were obtained. Clones were read by immunoSEQ multiplex PCR, and TCRdb kept only the in-frame ones, dropping some. D and trimming come from the DNA, and the V and J calls and clone size come from that table. The table lists 110,000 to 150,000 clones, approximately 80% of them singletons, with about 5% in the top ten. The specimen sequenced was peripheral blood. The chain has TRBV27 and TRBJ1-1, with 7 bases lining up with TRBD1. This clonotype was sampled from a woman aged 45-60 years with acute or convalescent COVID-19. The CDR3 loop reads CASSIQGRYTEAFF. The CDR3 DNA is TGTGCCAGCAGTATACAGGGGCGTTACACTGAAGCTTTCTTT.